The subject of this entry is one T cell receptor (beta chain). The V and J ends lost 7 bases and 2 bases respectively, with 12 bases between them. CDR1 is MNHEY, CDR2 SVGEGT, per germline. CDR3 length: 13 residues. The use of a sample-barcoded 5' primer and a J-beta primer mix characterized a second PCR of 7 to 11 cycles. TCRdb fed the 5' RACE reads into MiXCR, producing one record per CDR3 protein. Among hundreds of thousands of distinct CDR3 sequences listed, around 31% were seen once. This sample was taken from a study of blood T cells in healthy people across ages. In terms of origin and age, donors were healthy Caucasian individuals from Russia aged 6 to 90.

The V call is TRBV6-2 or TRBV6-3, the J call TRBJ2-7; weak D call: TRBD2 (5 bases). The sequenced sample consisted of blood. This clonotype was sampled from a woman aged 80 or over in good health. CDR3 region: CASNRPGTYEQYF. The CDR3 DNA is TGTGCCAGCAACCGTCCGGGGACCTACGAGCAGTACTTC.